The present entry profiles one TCR beta chain with its context. Antigen specificity is unknown. The CDR3 contains 14 residues. Germline V lookup: CDR1 SGHVS, CDR2 FQNEAQ. Unmatched junction bases numbered 5, after V lost 4 bases and J lost 5 bases. The method was immunoSEQ multiplex PCR; TCRdb's version includes in-frame clones alone and lacks a portion of them. The sample includes around 82,000 clones, 88% of them seen just once. This sample is drawn from a study of OX40 agonist ivuxolimab in advanced cancers. Points from the study as a whole: CD4+ and CD8+ blood T cells expanded clonally by week 6 at 0.1 to 3.0 mg/kg.

The sequence derives from an adult with an advanced solid tumor such as melanoma, head and neck, liver or kidney cancer. The chain joins TRBV7-8 to TRBJ2-3, with 8 bases fitting TRBD1. The sequencing here drew on CD4+ or CD8+ T cells sorted from blood, taken in a trial of the OX40 agonist ivuxolimab. The CDR3 loop is CASSSRGQVDTQYF. In DNA form, the CDR3 reads TGTGCCAGCAGCTCCAGGGGGCAGGTAGATACGCAGTATTTT. The full variable domain, with the rest looked up from reference TRBV7-8 and TRBJ2-3, is GAGVSQSPRYKVAKRGQDVALRCDPISGHVSLFWYQQALGQGPEFLTYFQNEAQLDKSGLPSDRFFAERPEGSVSTLKIQRTQQEDSAVYLCASSSRGQVDTQYFGPGTRLTVL.